The 29 T cell receptor beta chains listed next were all sequenced from one sample in a study of T cells in Graves' hyperthyroidism and ophthalmopathy. Amplified regions were TCR beta CDR3 sequences from RNA transcripts. The HTBI primer set served for first-round RT-PCR of the TCR CDR3. TCRdb reprocessed the multiplex PCR reads with MiXCR, giving one entry per CDR3 protein. Among about 640,000 distinct CDR3 sequences listed, more than 20% were seen once. The source material was blood. The receptor set was obtained from a man aged 30 to 45 with Graves' ophthalmopathy.

The rearrangement joins TRBV2 to TRBJ2-7; no clear D gene. There are 13 residues in the CDR3. Trimming took 6 bases from V and 3 from J, leaving 12 bases between them. Germline assignment: CDR1 SNHLY and CDR2 FYNNEI. Here the CDR3 DNA reads TGTGCCAGCAGGCTGGTTTCCGGCTACGAGCAGTACTTC. It yields the protein CASRLVSGYEQYF.

The chain carries TRBV6-2 or TRBV6-3 and TRBJ1-5, with TRBD1 identical over 7 bases. The CDR3 length is 15 residues. Germline V gene data show CDR1 as MNHEY and CDR2 as SVGEGT. The trim removed 5 bases at V and 1 base at J, leaving 5 bases unmatched. The CDR3: CASSPDRRSNQPQHF. The CDR3 DNA is TGTGCCAGCAGTCCGGACAGGAGGAGCAATCAGCCCCAGCATTTT.

The sample holds a few counts of this clonotype. CDR3 sequence reads: CASSESLLAGSTDTQYF. CDR3 nucleotides: TGTGCCAGCAGTGAATCTCTACTAGCGGGGAGCACAGATACGCAGTATTTT. The genes are TRBV2 and TRBJ2-3; 10 bases fit TRBD2. In germline, CDR1 is SNHLY, CDR2 FYNNEI. CDR3 length: 17 residues. J gave up 0 bases and V 2 bases, and 5 bases lay outside the gene matches. The full variable domain, completed using reference TRBV2 and TRBJ2-3, is EPEVTQTPSHQVTQMGQEVILRCVPISNHLYFYWYRQILGQKVEFLVSFYNNEISEKSEIFDDQFSVERPDGSNFTLKIRSTKLEDSAMYFCASSESLLAGSTDTQYFGPGTRLTVL.

This chain joins TRBV5-1 and TRBJ2-2; TRBD1 matches at 8 bases. V lost 6 bases and J lost 1; bases outside the gene matches: 8. Germline assignment: CDR1 SGHRS and CDR2 YFSETQ. The CDR3 has 16 amino acids. CDR3 bases: TGCGCCAGCAAGATAGTGGGGACAGGGAACACCGGGGAGCTGTTTTTT. It specifies CASKIVGTGNTGELFF.

This clonotype has ten or more counts. The J gene is TRBJ1-1, the V gene TRBV7-8; D remains unclear. CDR1 is SGHVS and CDR2 is FQNEAQ in the germline V gene. The CDR3 loop spans 13 amino acids. V was clipped by 0 bases and J by 3 bases, with 5 bases between them. CDR3 sequence (DNA): TGTGCCAGCAGCTTAGCCCCCCACACTGAAGCTTTCTTT. Encoded protein: CASSLAPHTEAFF.

This clonotype has a handful of counts. The chain carries TRBV12-3 or TRBV12-4 and TRBJ2-5; tentatively, D is TRBD2 (6 bases). The CDR3 runs 13 residues. V was trimmed by 3 bases and J by 3 bases, leaving 8 bases between them. The CDR3 spells CASSFGTEETQYF. The CDR3 bases are TGTGCCAGCAGTTTTGGGACTGAAGAGACCCAGTACTTC.

The V and J genes are TRBV20-1 and TRBJ2-5, with D perhaps TRBD1 or TRBD2 (6 bases each). Per the germline V gene, CDR1 is DFQATT and CDR2 is SNEGSKA (reference sequence). This CDR3 comprises 15 residues. The germline V and J ends were trimmed by 0 bases and 1 base, with 12 bases remaining between them. DNA of the CDR3: TGCAGTGCTAGAGATCAGAAGGGGGGCCAAGAGACCCAGTACTTC. It specifies CSARDQKGGQETQYF.

This clonotype has a count of ten or more. The chain joins TRBV12-3 or TRBV12-4 to TRBJ2-1, with D perhaps TRBD2 (7 bases). Trimming removed 3 bases from V and 7 bases from J, with 13 bases in between. This CDR3 contains 14 residues. The CDR3 here is CASSFQGGGNEQFF. CDR3 nucleotide sequence: TGTGCCAGCAGTTTTCAAGGGGGAGGGAATGAGCAGTTCTTC.

The chain joins TRBV27 to TRBJ1-5; TRBD1 aligns across 7 bases. The V and J ends lost 2 bases and 0 bases, in that order; junction bases with no gene match: 7. Germline-derived CDR1 and CDR2 are MNHEY and SMNVEV (reference sequence). This CDR3 comprises 17 residues. CDR3 loop: CASSLTGGGHSNQPQHF. CDR3 sequence (DNA): TGTGCCAGCAGTTTAACGGGAGGGGGCCATAGCAATCAGCCCCAGCATTTT.

This clonotype was observed many times. This chain connects TRBV5-1 to TRBJ2-3; D call uncertain. Trimming cost V 4 bases and J 0 bases, with 21 bases left between them. CDR1 SGHRS and CDR2 YFSETQ come from the germline V gene. This CDR3 has 18 residues. In nucleotides, the CDR3 is TGCGCCAGCAGCCCCGAGACGTGGGAAAAGAGAAGCACAGATACGCAGTATTTT. It encodes CASSPETWEKRSTDTQYF.

The chain combines TRBV27 with TRBJ2-7; TRBD2 aligns across 7 bases. The CDR3 loop spans 13 amino acids. V shed 8 bases and J 4 bases; nucleotides not matched to a gene: 8. Germline V CDR1 and CDR2: MNHEY, SMNVEV (reference sequence). The DNA for the CDR3 is TGTGCCAGCGCTGAGCGGGGATCTTACGAGCAGTACTTC. Its protein is CASAERGSYEQYF.

The chain uses TRBV28 and TRBJ1-2, with D unresolved. From germline, CDR1 is MDHEN and CDR2 SYDVKM. V lost 6 bases, J lost 8 bases, and 13 bases lay in between. The CDR3 extends over 12 amino acids. The CDR3 DNA reads TGTGCCAGCAGCTCCCGGACTAACGGCTACACCTTC. Translation: CASSSRTNGYTF.

V and J are TRBV10-3 and TRBJ2-1, with 10 bases fitting TRBD2. V gave up 3 bases and J gave up 4 bases; unmatched junction bases: 3. Per germline, CDR1 ENHRY and CDR2 SYGVKD. The CDR3 runs to 15 residues. CDR3 in DNA: TGTGCCATCAGTGATGGGACTAGCGCATACAATGAGCAGTTCTTC. Translation: CAISDGTSAYNEQFF.

This clonotype has at least ten counts. The chain couples TRBV6-1 to TRBJ2-7; D gene unclear. Germline values: CDR1 MNHNS, CDR2 SASEGT. CDR3 size: 16 residues. The V end lost 5 bases, the J end lost 5 bases, and 22 bases lay between the germline ends. The CDR3 sequence: CASSPTTLYARNEQYF. CDR3 DNA: TGTGCCAGCAGTCCCACGACCCTGTACGCGAGGAACGAGCAGTACTTC.

The chain couples TRBV28 to TRBJ1-3, with D unclear. The CDR3 extends over 14 amino acids. CDR1 is MDHEN and CDR2 is SYDVKM in the germline V gene. The V end was cut by 3 bases, the J end by 2 bases, with 8 bases between. Here the CDR3 DNA reads TGTGCCAGCAGTTTCAAACAACCTGGAAACACCATATATTTT. It yields the protein CASSFKQPGNTIYF.

V is TRBV5-4 and J is TRBJ2-5; 9 bases match TRBD1. V shed 5 bases, J shed 3 bases, and the junction held 11 bases outside the gene matches. The CDR3 spans 16 residues. Germline lookup yields CDR1 SGHNT and CDR2 YYREEE (reference sequence). The CDR3 nucleotides read TGTGCCAGCAGATGGGTCCCCCGGACAGGGGAAGAGACCCAGTACTTC. Translating it yields CASRWVPRTGEETQYF.

The rearrangement joins TRBV6-2 or TRBV6-3 to TRBJ2-7; 7 positions agree with TRBD2. Germline CDR1 and CDR2: MNHEY and SVGEGT. The V segment lost 6 bases and the J segment 2 bases; nucleotides outside the gene matches: 1. This CDR3 has 12 residues. In nucleotides, the CDR3 is TGTGCCAGCAGCACTAGCGCCTACGAGCAGTACTTC. Translation: CASSTSAYEQYF.

Of note for this clonotype: Sequence at one end of the junction differs from germline and may be a read error. The chain joins TRBV10-3 to TRBJ1-1; D gene ambiguous. Germline CDR1 is ENHRY and CDR2 is SYGVKD. The CDR3 length is 12 residues. CDR3 nucleotides: TGTGTCATCAGTGATGGTAGCACTGAAGCTTTCTTT. Amino acid sequence: CVISDGSTEAFF.

The CDR3 sequence: CSVDRTLERERHNEQFF. CDR3 nucleotide sequence: TGCAGCGTTGACAGGACACTTGAGCGGGAGCGCCACAATGAGCAGTTCTTC. V usage is TRBV29-1 and J usage is TRBJ2-1; TRBD2 aligns across 8 bases. CDR3 length equals 17 residues. Germline V gives CDR1 SQVTM, CDR2 ANQGSEA. V lost 3 bases and J lost 5; bases outside the gene matches: 15.

This clonotype turned up a few times. This rearrangement joins TRBV2 to TRBJ2-2; the D call may be TRBD1 or TRBD2 (8 bases each). Germline V lookup: CDR1 SNHLY, CDR2 FYNNEI. The length of the CDR3 is 18 residues. Trimming took off 5 bases at V and 6 bases at J, with 25 bases between the two ends. CDR3 sequence reads: CASSTHRGSGSIAGELFF. CDR3 DNA sequence: TGTGCCAGCAGTACACACAGGGGGAGCGGGAGTATTGCCGGGGAGCTGTTTTTT.

This clonotype occurred many times. V and J are TRBV3-1 and TRBJ2-1; D unclear. The CDR3 length is 13 residues. CDR1 LGHDT and CDR2 YNNKEL come from the germline V gene (reference sequence). Trimming left V 6 bases short and J 0 bases short, with 6 bases between. DNA for the CDR3: TGTGCCAGCAGATCTAGCTCCTACAATGAGCAGTTCTTC. Residues: CASRSSSYNEQFF.

This clonotype came up a few times. V is TRBV15 and J is TRBJ2-3; D not resolved. The CDR3 extends over 13 amino acids. The germline CDR1 and CDR2 sequences are LNHNV and YYDKDF (reference sequence). V was shortened by 8 bases and J by 0 bases, with 9 bases between the two germline ends. CDR3 residues: CATAVASTDTQYF. The DNA of the CDR3 is TGTGCCACCGCGGTCGCTAGCACAGATACGCAGTATTTT.

The gene calls are TRBV10-2 and TRBJ2-7, with a weak D call TRBD2 (5 bases). There are 13 residues in the CDR3. V was clipped by 4 bases and J by 4 bases, with 11 bases between them. Germline lookup yields CDR1 WSHSY and CDR2 SAAADI. DNA of the CDR3: TGCGCCAGCAGTGCGGACTCACCTTACGAGCAGTACTTC. Its translation is CASSADSPYEQYF.

The table lists this clonotype with many counts. The J gene is TRBJ1-6, the V gene TRBV3-1, with D uncertain. Trimming left V 0 bases short and J 10 bases short, with 4 bases between. Germline CDR1 LGHDT, CDR2 YNNKEL (reference sequence). The CDR3 covers 12 residues. CDR3 in amino acids: CASSQEGSPLHF. DNA of the CDR3: TGTGCCAGCAGCCAAGAGGGATCACCCCTCCACTTT.

The chain is built from TRBV28 and TRBJ2-7; no firm D call. V shed 4 bases and J shed 2 bases, with 15 bases lying between them. This CDR3 is built from 15 residues. Germline-derived CDR1 and CDR2 are MDHEN and SYDVKM. DNA of the CDR3: TGTGCCAGCAGTTCAACAGTCCCTCTCGCCTACGAGCAGTACTTC. It codes for CASSSTVPLAYEQYF.

This clonotype was counted once. The V and J genes are TRBV7-2 and TRBJ2-1; 10 bases align to TRBD2. V lost 3 bases to trimming and J lost 9 bases; unmatched junction nucleotides: 5. Looked up from germline, CDR1 is SGHTA and CDR2 is FQGNSA. This CDR3 contains 14 residues. The chain's CDR3 is CASSLGTSEGEQFF. The CDR3 DNA follows: TGTGCCAGCAGCTTGGGGACTAGCGAGGGTGAGCAGTTCTTC.

This chain connects TRBV2 to TRBJ1-1; 7 nucleotides match TRBD1. The length of the CDR3 is 17 residues. The V and J ends lost 7 bases and 5 bases, in that order; junction bases with no gene match: 19. CDR1 and CDR2 from the germline V gene are SNHLY and FYNNEI. The CDR3 DNA sequence: TGTGCCAGCAAGGAAGGCAGGGGGAAGCTAAGTCGGACTGAAGCTTTCTTT. Translation gives CASKEGRGKLSRTEAFF.

In this sample, this clonotype turned up many times. This rearrangement joins TRBV20-1 to TRBJ2-7, with TRBD2 identical over 11 bases. Germline lookup yields CDR1 DFQATT and CDR2 SNEGSKA (reference sequence). This CDR3 has 18 residues. The trim removed 4 bases at V and 3 bases at J, leaving 17 bases unmatched. The CDR3 DNA reads TGCAGTGCTACTGTAACCGGGACTAGCGGCCTTAGGGGCTACGAGCAGTACTTC. This gives the protein CSATVTGTSGLRGYEQYF.

This clonotype came up a few times. The rearrangement links TRBV5-1 to TRBJ2-7; D is possibly TRBD1 or TRBD2 (5 bases each). Germline loops: CDR1 SGHRS, CDR2 YFSETQ. V dropped 3 bases and J dropped 3 bases, with 19 bases sitting between them. The CDR3 is made up of 16 amino acids. Here the CDR3 DNA reads TGCGCCAGCAGCTCTGGGACCGACGGCTCATTCTACGAGCAGTACTTC. Its protein is CASSSGTDGSFYEQYF.